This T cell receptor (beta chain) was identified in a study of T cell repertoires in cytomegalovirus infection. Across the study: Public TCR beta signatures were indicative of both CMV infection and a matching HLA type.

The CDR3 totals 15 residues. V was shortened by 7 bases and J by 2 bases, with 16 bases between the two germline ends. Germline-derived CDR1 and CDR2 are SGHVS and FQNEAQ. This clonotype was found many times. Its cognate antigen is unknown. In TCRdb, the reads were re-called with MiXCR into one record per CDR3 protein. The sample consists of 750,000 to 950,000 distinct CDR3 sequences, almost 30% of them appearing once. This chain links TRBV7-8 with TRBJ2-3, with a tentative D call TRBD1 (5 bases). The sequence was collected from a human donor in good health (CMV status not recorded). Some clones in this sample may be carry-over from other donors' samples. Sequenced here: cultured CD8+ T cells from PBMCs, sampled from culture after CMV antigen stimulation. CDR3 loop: CASTPQDSLTDTQYF. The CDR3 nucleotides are TGTGCCAGCACCCCACAGGATTCACTCACAGATACGCAGTATTTT.